One and the same sample provided the 25 T cell receptor beta chains below, sequenced in a study of STAT5B mutations in CD4+ large granular lymphocyte leukemia. Using immunoSEQ multiplex PCR, the repertoire was profiled, and TCRdb retains in-frame clones only, with some absent. This sample has 30,000 to 40,000 clones, with about 80% found just once. The sequencing input was CD4+ T cells from blood buffy coats. These receptor sequences come from a human donor in good health.

The chain couples TRBV4-1 to TRBJ2-5; a possible D gene is TRBD2 (7 bases). Germline V gives CDR1 MGHRA, CDR2 YSYEKL. V dropped 0 bases and J dropped 2 bases, with 16 bases sitting between them. The CDR3 is made up of 17 amino acids. The CDR3 DNA follows: TGCGCCAGCAGCCAAGACGGGCGGGGGCCTTTACAAGAGACCCAGTACTTC. This codes for CASSQDGRGPLQETQYF.

V and J are TRBV30 and TRBJ1-1, with D perhaps matching TRBD1 (6 bases). The germline gives CDR1 GTSNPN, CDR2 SVGIG (reference sequence). The V and J ends lost 5 bases and 3 bases respectively, with 10 bases between them. The CDR3 covers 12 residues. CDR3 DNA sequence: TGTGCCTGGGGACAGTTGTACACTGAAGCTTTCTTT. It translates to CAWGQLYTEAFF.

The J gene is TRBJ2-7, the V gene TRBV7-8; D not resolved. The germline gives CDR1 SGHVS, CDR2 FQNEAQ. Trimming cost V 4 bases and J 2 bases, with 9 bases left between them. The CDR3 runs 13 residues. For the CDR3, the DNA is TGTGCCAGCAGCTCCAGATTTGCCTACGAGCAGTACTTC. Amino acids: CASSSRFAYEQYF. The full variable domain, its missing parts supplied by reference TRBV7-8 and TRBJ2-7, is GAGVSQSPRYKVAKRGQDVALRCDPISGHVSLFWYQQALGQGPEFLTYFQNEAQLDKSGLPSDRFFAERPEGSVSTLKIQRTQQEDSAVYLCASSSRFAYEQYFGPGTRLTVT.

This sequence joins TRBV19 and TRBJ2-7, with TRBD2 identical over 8 bases. Germline V gives CDR1 LNHDA, CDR2 SQIVND (reference sequence). The CDR3 runs 15 residues. V was pared by 7 bases and J by 0 bases, with 8 bases of the junction left unmatched. CDR3 sequence reads: CASTPGGEGSYEQYF. The CDR3 DNA reads TGTGCCAGTACCCCGGGGGGGGAAGGCTCCTACGAGCAGTACTTC.

This clone occurred a few times. The J gene is TRBJ1-1, the V gene TRBV28; D remains ambiguous. Germline CDR1 MDHEN, CDR2 SYDVKM. This CDR3 has 12 residues. V dropped 2 bases and J dropped 11 bases, with 12 bases sitting between them. The CDR3 region is CASSLHRVRAFF. CDR3 DNA sequence: TGTGCCAGCAGTTTACACCGGGTGAGGGCTTTCTTT.

This rearrangement joins TRBV7-2 to TRBJ1-4; D is unresolved. CDR3 length: 12 residues. Trimming shortened V by 6 bases and J by 8 bases, and 10 bases separated the two germline ends. Looked up from germline, CDR1 is SGHTA and CDR2 is FQGNSA. Written as DNA, the CDR3 is TGTGCCAGCAGTAAGCTAGGGGAAAAACTGTTTTTT. This gives the protein CASSKLGEKLFF.

This clone was seen only a few times. The J gene is TRBJ1-1, the V gene TRBV7-2; TRBD1 is a possible D gene (5 bases). CDR1 is SGHTA, CDR2 FQGNSA, per germline. This CDR3 is built from 13 residues. V was cut by 5 bases and J by 0 bases, with 7 bases left in between. CDR3 in DNA: TGTGCCAGCAGCCCACAGGTGAACACTGAAGCTTTCTTT. This encodes CASSPQVNTEAFF.

The chain employs TRBV2 and TRBJ2-5; TRBD2 aligns across 7 bases. Germline assignment: CDR1 SNHLY and CDR2 FYNNEI. Trimming removed 0 bases from V and 3 bases from J; junction bases left unmatched: 7. The CDR3 loop spans 16 amino acids. CDR3 region: CASSEATRGSKETQYF. CDR3 sequence (DNA): TGTGCCAGCAGTGAAGCCACTCGCGGGAGTAAAGAGACCCAGTACTTC.

The V and J genes are TRBV30 and TRBJ2-2, with a tentative D call TRBD1 (6 bases). Germline CDR1 reads GTSNPN; CDR2 reads SVGIG (reference sequence). V lost 2 bases and J 4 bases, leaving 11 bases between the germline ends. The CDR3 totals 14 residues. The CDR3 loop is CAWSRDTGTGELFF. The CDR3 DNA follows: TGTGCCTGGAGTAGGGACACGGGCACCGGGGAGCTGTTTTTT. Drawing the rest from reference TRBV30 and TRBJ2-2, the complete variable domain is SQTIHQWPATLVQPVGSPLSLECTVEGTSNPNLYWYRQAAGRGLQLLFYSVGIGQISSEVPQNLSASRPQDRQFILSSKKLLLSDSGFYLCAWSRDTGTGELFFGEGSRLTVL.

The V and J genes are TRBV11-2 and TRBJ2-7, with a tentative D call TRBD2 (5 bases). The V end was cut by 1 base, the J end by 3 bases, with 13 bases between. The CDR3 spans 15 residues. Germline-derived CDR1 and CDR2 are SGHAT and FQNNGV. The CDR3 sequence: CASSLGAANYYEQYF. In DNA form, the CDR3 reads TGTGCCAGCAGCTTAGGAGCGGCCAATTACTACGAGCAGTACTTC.

CDR3 bases: TGTGCCAGCAGGTCCCCTAGCGGGACTACCTACGAGCAGTACTTC. This codes for CASRSPSGTTYEQYF. The rearrangement joins TRBV28 to TRBJ2-7; TRBD2 matches at 9 bases. Looked up from germline, CDR1 is MDHEN and CDR2 is SYDVKM. The J segment lost 2 bases and the V segment lost 6 bases, leaving 8 bases of the junction unmatched. The CDR3 is 15 residues long.

This chain joins TRBV11-3 and TRBJ2-2; D is unresolved. CDR1 SGHNT and CDR2 YENEEA come from the germline V gene. The CDR3 length is 16 residues. Trimming pared 0 bases from V and 3 bases from J, leaving 11 bases between. The CDR3 loop is CASSLEGRPYTGELFF. The CDR3 DNA reads TGTGCCAGCAGCTTAGAGGGCAGGCCTTACACCGGGGAGCTGTTTTTT.

This clone was counted a few times. CDR3 protein: CASSSRGYGYTF. The CDR3 coding sequence is TGTGCCAGTAGTTCCCGGGGCTATGGCTACACCTTC. This chain links TRBV19 with TRBJ1-2, with unresolved D. Germline V gene lookup returns CDR1 LNHDA and CDR2 SQIVND (reference sequence). The CDR3 has 12 residues. The V end was cut by 5 bases, the J end by 4 bases, with 8 bases between.

This clone came up a few times. The chain couples TRBV6-1 to TRBJ1-2; 7 bases map to TRBD1. Per the germline V gene, CDR1 is MNHNS and CDR2 is SASEGT. This CDR3 contains 15 residues. V lost 7 bases, J lost 2 bases, and 10 bases stayed unmatched. CDR3 in amino acids: CASTPRQGQNYGYTF. The CDR3 DNA reads as TGTGCCAGCACCCCTAGACAGGGCCAAAACTATGGCTACACCTTC.

This chain uses TRBV5-1 with TRBJ2-2; 7 bases map to TRBD1. Germline V gene data show CDR1 as SGHRS and CDR2 as YFSETQ. The CDR3 runs 15 residues. V gave up 4 bases and J gave up 3 bases; unmatched junction bases: 6. CDR3 coding DNA: TGCGCCAGCAGCCAAAACAGGGGTCACACCGGGGAGCTGTTTTTT. It translates to CASSQNRGHTGELFF.

The chain carries TRBV5-1 and TRBJ2-1; tentatively, D is TRBD1 (6 bases). The length of the CDR3 is 14 residues. Deletions cut 0 bases from V and 12 bases from J, with 16 bases between. Per the germline V gene, CDR1 is SGHRS and CDR2 is YFSETQ. The DNA of the CDR3 is TGCGCCAGCAGCTTGGGACAGGAAGAACGGGGGCAGTTCTTC. It specifies CASSLGQEERGQFF.

This rearrangement joins TRBV5-4 to TRBJ1-5, with 11 positions matching TRBD1. Germline assignment: CDR1 SGHNT and CDR2 YYREEE (reference sequence). CDR3 length: 15 amino acids. Losses at the gene ends were 2 bases for V and 5 bases for J; bases not matched to a gene: 3. As DNA, the CDR3 is TGTGCCAGCAGCTTAGGGACAGGGGGGGATCAGCCCCAGCATTTT. It yields the protein CASSLGTGGDQPQHF. Supplemented by reference TRBV5-4 and TRBJ1-5, the full variable domain reads ETGVTQSPTHLIKTRGQQVTLRCSSQSGHNTVSWYQQALGQGPQFIFQYYREEENGRGNFPPRFSGLQFPNYSSELNVNALELDDSALYLCASSLGTGGDQPQHFGDGTRLSIL.

A few counts support this clone. The gene calls are TRBV6-5 and TRBJ1-1; 7 bases map to TRBD1. CDR1 and CDR2 (germline): MNHEY, SVGAGI. The CDR3 is made up of 14 amino acids. Trimming removed 7 bases from V and 1 base from J; junction bases left unmatched: 6. CDR3 sequence (DNA): TGTGCCAGCAACCCAGGACAGGAGAACACTGAAGCTTTCTTT. This sequence encodes CASNPGQENTEAFF.

This chain connects TRBV10-3 to TRBJ2-1; no definite D call. Trimming took off 0 bases at V and 4 bases at J, with 7 bases between the two ends. This CDR3 has 14 residues. Germline-derived CDR1 and CDR2 are ENHRY and SYGVKD. CDR3 bases: TGTGCCATCAGTGAGTCTGGCAGGTACAATGAGCAGTTCTTC. Its protein product is CAISESGRYNEQFF.

The chain uses TRBV12-5 and TRBJ2-5; D tentatively fits TRBD1 or TRBD2 (6 bases each). Germline lookup yields CDR1 LGHNT and CDR2 FRNRAP. The CDR3 is 15 amino acids. The ends were cut back, 5 bases at V and 0 bases at J, with 13 bases in the middle. DNA of the CDR3: TGTGCTAGTGGTAGCGGGTCAGGGGACCAAGAGACCCAGTACTTC. Translated: CASGSGSGDQETQYF.

This rearrangement joins TRBV28 to TRBJ2-5; D perhaps matches TRBD2 (6 bases). Trimming removed 7 bases at V and 5 bases at J, with 17 bases between. Per germline, CDR1 MDHEN and CDR2 SYDVKM. The CDR3 is 14 amino acids. The CDR3 nucleotides read TGTGCCAGCAACATACGGACTACCCAGGAGACCCAGTACTTC. It codes for CASNIRTTQETQYF.

Only one count was recorded for this clone. The rearrangement joins TRBV7-2 to TRBJ2-3, with TRBD2 identical over 11 bases. This CDR3 is built from 15 residues. V trimming: 5 bases; J trimming: 6 bases; junction bases outside the gene matches: 7. The germline CDR1 and CDR2 sequences are SGHTA and FQGNSA. Written as DNA, the CDR3 is TGTGCCAGCAGCCCAGGACTAGCGGGTGGCGATACGCAGTATTTT. It is translated as CASSPGLAGGDTQYF.

The rearrangement joins TRBV7-9 to TRBJ2-7, with 9 bases lining up with TRBD1. Looked up from germline, CDR1 is SEHNR and CDR2 is FQNEAQ (reference sequence). This CDR3 contains 15 residues. Trimming removed 5 bases from V and 4 bases from J; junction bases left unmatched: 9. The CDR3 loop is CASSPRTGAGYEQYF. Here the CDR3 DNA reads TGTGCCAGCAGCCCAAGGACAGGGGCAGGTTACGAGCAGTACTTC.

This chain uses TRBV5-1 with TRBJ2-1, with 15 bases aligning to TRBD2. The CDR3 loop spans 17 amino acids. Germline trimming cut 4 bases from V and 7 bases from J; bases unmatched to any gene: 9. Germline V lookup: CDR1 SGHRS, CDR2 YFSETQ. The CDR3 sequence: CASSTWTSGGAVNEQFF. CDR3 sequence (DNA): TGCGCCAGCAGCACCTGGACTAGCGGGGGGGCCGTTAATGAGCAGTTCTTC.

The genes are TRBV2 and TRBJ2-2; either TRBD1 or TRBD2 may fit D (5 bases each). Germline V gives CDR1 SNHLY, CDR2 FYNNEI. The CDR3 has 14 residues. Trimming shortened V by 11 bases and J by 0 bases, and 13 bases separated the two germline ends. CDR3 sequence (DNA): TGTGCCTCGAGGGGTGGACCGAACACCGGGGAGCTGTTTTTT. Translating it yields CASRGGPNTGELFF.